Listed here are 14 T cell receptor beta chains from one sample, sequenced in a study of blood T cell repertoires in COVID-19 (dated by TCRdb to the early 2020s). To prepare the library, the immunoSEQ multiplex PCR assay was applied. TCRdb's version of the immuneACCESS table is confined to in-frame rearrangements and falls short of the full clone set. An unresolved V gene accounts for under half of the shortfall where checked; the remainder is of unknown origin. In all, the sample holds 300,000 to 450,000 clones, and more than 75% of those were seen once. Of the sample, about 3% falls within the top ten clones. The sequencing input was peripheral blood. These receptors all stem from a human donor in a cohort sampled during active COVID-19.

The chain's CDR3 is CASSQDLWGATLHF. The CDR3, as DNA: TGCGCCAGCAGCCAAGATCTTTGGGGAGCAACCCTCCACTTT. The J gene is TRBJ1-6, the V gene TRBV4-1; the D is unclear. Germline loops: CDR1 MGHRA, CDR2 YSYEKL. Trimming shortened V by 0 bases and J by 14 bases, and 14 bases separated the two germline ends. CDR3 length equals 14 residues.

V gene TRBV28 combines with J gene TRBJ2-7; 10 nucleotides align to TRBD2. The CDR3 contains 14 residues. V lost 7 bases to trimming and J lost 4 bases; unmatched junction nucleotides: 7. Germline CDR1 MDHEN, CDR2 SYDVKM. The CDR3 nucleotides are TGTGCCAGCACCCGAGCGGGAGGGCCTTACGAGCAGTACTTC. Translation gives CASTRAGGPYEQYF.

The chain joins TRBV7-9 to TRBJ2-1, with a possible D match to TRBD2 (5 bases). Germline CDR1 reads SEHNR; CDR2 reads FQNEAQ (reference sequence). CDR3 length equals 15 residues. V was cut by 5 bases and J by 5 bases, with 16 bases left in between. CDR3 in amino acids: CASSPTRGADNEQFF. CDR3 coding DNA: TGTGCCAGCAGCCCTACCCGGGGAGCGGACAATGAGCAGTTCTTC.

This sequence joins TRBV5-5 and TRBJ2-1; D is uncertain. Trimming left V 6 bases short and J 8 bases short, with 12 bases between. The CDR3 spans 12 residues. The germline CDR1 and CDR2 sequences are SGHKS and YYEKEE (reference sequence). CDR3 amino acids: CASTSSPDEQFF. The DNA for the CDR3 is TGTGCCAGCACCTCCTCCCCGGATGAGCAGTTCTTC.

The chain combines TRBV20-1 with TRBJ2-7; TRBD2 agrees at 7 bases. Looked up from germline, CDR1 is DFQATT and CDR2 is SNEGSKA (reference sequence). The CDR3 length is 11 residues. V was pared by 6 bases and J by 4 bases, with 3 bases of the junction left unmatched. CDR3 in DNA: TGCAGTGCCCTCGGGGGGTACGAGCAGTACTTC. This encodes CSALGGYEQYF.

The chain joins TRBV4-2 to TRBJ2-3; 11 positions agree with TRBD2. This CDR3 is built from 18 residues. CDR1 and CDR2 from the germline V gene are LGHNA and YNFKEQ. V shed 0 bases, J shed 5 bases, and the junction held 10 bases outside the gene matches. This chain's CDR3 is CASSQDPLTSGDGDTQYF. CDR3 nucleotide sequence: TGTGCCAGCAGCCAAGATCCCCTGACTAGCGGGGATGGAGATACGCAGTATTTT.

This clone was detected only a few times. CDR3 DNA: TGTGCCAGCAGTTTGCCAGGGCTTGGCTATGGCTACACCTTC. Translation: CASSLPGLGYGYTF. The chain combines TRBV28 with TRBJ1-2, with D perhaps matching TRBD1 (5 bases). Germline lookup yields CDR1 MDHEN and CDR2 SYDVKM. The V and J ends lost 3 bases and 4 bases respectively, with 12 bases between them. This CDR3 comprises 14 residues.

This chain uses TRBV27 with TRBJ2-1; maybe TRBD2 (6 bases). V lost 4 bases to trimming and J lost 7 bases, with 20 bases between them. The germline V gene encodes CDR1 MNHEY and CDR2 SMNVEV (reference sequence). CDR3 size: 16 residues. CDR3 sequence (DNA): TGTGCCAGCAGTTCCCGCGGGGTACATGGTATGAATGAGCAGTTCTTC. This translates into CASSSRGVHGMNEQFF.

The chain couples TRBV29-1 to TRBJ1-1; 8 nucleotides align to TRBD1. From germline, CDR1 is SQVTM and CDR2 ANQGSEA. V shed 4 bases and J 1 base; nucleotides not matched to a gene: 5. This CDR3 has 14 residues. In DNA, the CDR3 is TGCAGCGTTGGGACAGGGTGGTGGAACACTGAAGCTTTCTTT. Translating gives CSVGTGWWNTEAFF.

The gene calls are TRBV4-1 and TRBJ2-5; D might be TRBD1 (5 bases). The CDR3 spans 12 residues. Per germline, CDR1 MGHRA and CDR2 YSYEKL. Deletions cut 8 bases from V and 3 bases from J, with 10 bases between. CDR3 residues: CASGAWKETQYF. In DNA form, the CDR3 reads TGCGCCAGCGGGGCCTGGAAAGAGACCCAGTACTTC.

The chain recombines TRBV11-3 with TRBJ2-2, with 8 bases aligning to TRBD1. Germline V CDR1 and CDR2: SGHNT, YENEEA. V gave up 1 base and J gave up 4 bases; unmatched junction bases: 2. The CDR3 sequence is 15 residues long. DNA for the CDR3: TGTGCCAGCAGCTTAGGGGGGACAGGCACCGGGGAGCTGTTTTTT. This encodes CASSLGGTGTGELFF.

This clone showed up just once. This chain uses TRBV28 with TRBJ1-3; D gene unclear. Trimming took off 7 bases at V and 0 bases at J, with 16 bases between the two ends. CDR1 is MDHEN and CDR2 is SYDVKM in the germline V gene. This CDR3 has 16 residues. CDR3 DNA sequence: TGTGCCAGCAATATCAGGTCCGCGAGCTCTGGAAACACCATATATTTT. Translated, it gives CASNIRSASSGNTIYF. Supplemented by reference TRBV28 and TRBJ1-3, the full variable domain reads DVKVTQSSRYLVKRTGEKVFLECVQDMDHENMFWYRQDPGLGLRLIYFSYDVKMKEKGDIPEGYSVSREKKERFSLILESASTNQTSMYLCASNIRSASSGNTIYFGEGSWLTVV.

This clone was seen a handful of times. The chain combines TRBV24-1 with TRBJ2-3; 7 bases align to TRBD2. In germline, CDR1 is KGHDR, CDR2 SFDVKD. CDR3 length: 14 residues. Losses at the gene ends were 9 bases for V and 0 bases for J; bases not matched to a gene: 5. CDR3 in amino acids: CATQSGTSTDTQYF. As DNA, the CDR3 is TGTGCCACCCAAAGCGGGACTAGCACAGATACGCAGTATTTT.

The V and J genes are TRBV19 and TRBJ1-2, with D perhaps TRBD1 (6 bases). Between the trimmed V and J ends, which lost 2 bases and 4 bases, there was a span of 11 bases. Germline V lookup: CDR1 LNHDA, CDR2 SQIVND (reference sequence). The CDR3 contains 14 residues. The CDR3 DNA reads TGTGCCAGTAGTATACAGGGGCCGGGCTATGGCTACACCTTC. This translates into CASSIQGPGYGYTF.